The 21 T cell receptor beta chains listed next were all sequenced from one sample in a study of graft-versus-host responses after intestinal transplantation. No antigen is known for these receptors. The table came from immunoSEQ multiplex PCR; TCRdb's copy has only in-frame clones and leaves some out. The sample holds fewer than 95,000 clones, approximately 94% seen once. This specimen was unstimulated CD4+ T cells sorted from spleen or lymph node cells, taken before transplant. The receptors come from a human donor who was the organ donor for an intestinal transplant.

This clone has only a few counts. The J gene is TRBJ1-3, the V gene TRBV2, with D possibly matching TRBD1 (5 bases). The germline CDR1 and CDR2 sequences are SNHLY and FYNNEI. This CDR3 has 13 amino acids. V shed 7 bases and J shed 8 bases, with 15 bases lying between them. CDR3 region: CASTTWGPDTIYF. CDR3 DNA: TGTGCCAGCACCACTTGGGGACCTGACACCATATATTTT.

The chain employs TRBV5-6 and TRBJ2-1; D is unresolved. V lost 4 bases to trimming and J lost 0 bases, with 23 bases between them. Germline CDR1 reads SGHDT; CDR2 reads YYEEEE. The CDR3 totals 19 residues. CDR3 sequence: CASSAAPYDGLSSYNEQFF. In DNA form, the CDR3 reads TGTGCCAGCAGCGCTGCACCCTACGATGGCCTCAGCTCCTACAATGAGCAGTTCTTC.

The J gene is TRBJ2-1, the V gene TRBV28; D unresolved. The CDR3 has 12 amino acids. V lost 7 bases and J 2 bases, leaving 6 bases between the germline ends. Germline V gene data show CDR1 as MDHEN and CDR2 as SYDVKM. DNA for the CDR3: TGTGCCAGCACCACCACCTACAATGAGCAGTTCTTC. Residues: CASTTTYNEQFF.

V is TRBV7-9 and J is TRBJ2-3, with D unclear. Germline V gene data show CDR1 as SEHNR and CDR2 as FQNEAQ (reference sequence). Between the trimmed V and J ends, which lost 5 bases and 4 bases, there was a span of 7 bases. This CDR3 is built from 12 residues. CDR3: CASSPESDTQYF. The CDR3 coding sequence is TGTGCCAGCAGCCCAGAGTCAGATACGCAGTATTTT. The full variable domain, rest sourced from reference TRBV7-9 and TRBJ2-3, is DTGVSQNPRHKITKRGQNVTFRCDPISEHNRLYWYRQTLGQGPEFLTYFQNEAQLEKSRLLSDRFSAERPKGSFSTLEIQRTEQGDSAMYLCASSPESDTQYFGPGTRLTVL.

V gene TRBV2 combines with J gene TRBJ1-4; tentative D call: TRBD1 (6 bases). The V and J ends lost 7 bases and 9 bases respectively, with 18 bases between them. The CDR3 extends over 14 amino acids. Germline-derived CDR1 and CDR2 are SNHLY and FYNNEI. In DNA, the CDR3 is TGTGCCAGCATGGGGGGCCCAATAATGAAAAAACTGTTTTTT. Its protein product is CASMGGPIMKKLFF.

For the CDR3, the DNA is TGTGCCAGTAGTATATCCACCCAAGAGACCCAGTACTTC. Translated, it gives CASSISTQETQYF. The chain carries TRBV19 and TRBJ2-5; D remains unclear. Germline CDR1 is LNHDA and CDR2 is SQIVND (reference sequence). The V and J ends lost 2 bases and 1 base respectively, with 5 bases between them. This CDR3 comprises 13 residues.

The V gene is TRBV2, the J gene TRBJ2-7; TRBD1 aligns across 10 bases. The J segment lost 7 bases and the V segment lost 8 bases, leaving 11 bases of the junction unmatched. Germline CDR1 SNHLY, CDR2 FYNNEI. This CDR3 region has 14 residues. In nucleotides, the CDR3 is TGTGCCAGCCACCGGGACAGGGGATTATCAGAGCAGTACTTC. This translates into CASHRDRGLSEQYF.

The chain is built from TRBV4-2 and TRBJ1-5; possibly TRBD1 for D (5 bases). Germline-derived CDR1 and CDR2 are LGHNA and YNFKEQ. CDR3 length: 16 residues. Trimming took off 4 bases at V and 0 bases at J, with 13 bases between the two ends. CDR3: CASSRDSGDSNQPQHF. For the CDR3, the DNA is TGTGCCAGCAGCCGCGACAGTGGGGATAGCAATCAGCCCCAGCATTTT.

The chain combines TRBV10-3 with TRBJ2-7; D is unclear. V was trimmed by 3 bases and J by 5 bases, leaving 11 bases between them. Per germline, CDR1 ENHRY and CDR2 SYGVKD. This CDR3 has 13 residues. The CDR3 nucleotides read TGTGCCATCAGTGATTTCGGGTACGACGAGCAGTACTTC. Translation: CAISDFGYDEQYF.

This chain connects TRBV6-5 to TRBJ1-2; tentatively, D is TRBD1 (6 bases). V gave up 4 bases and J gave up 3 bases, with 15 bases separating them. This CDR3 has 15 amino acids. Germline values: CDR1 MNHEY, CDR2 SVGAGI. DNA of the CDR3: TGTGCCAGCAGTTCCCCTAGGGGGGGGGACTATGGCTACACCTTC. Residues: CASSSPRGGDYGYTF.

This clone was found once. The chain combines TRBV11-2 with TRBJ2-3, with D possibly TRBD1 on 5 matching bases. V lost 5 bases and J lost 1, with 10 bases in between. The CDR3 runs to 14 residues. In germline, CDR1 is SGHAT, CDR2 FQNNGV. CDR3 nucleotide sequence: TGTGCCAGCAGCCAGGGTTTCGGCACAGATACGCAGTATTTT. Its translation is CASSQGFGTDTQYF.

V usage is TRBV19 and J usage is TRBJ2-2; 11 nucleotides align to TRBD2. The junction had 8 bases not matched to a gene; V was cut back by 8 bases and J by 6 bases. CDR1 is LNHDA, CDR2 SQIVND, per germline (reference sequence). This CDR3 region has 15 residues. The CDR3 DNA is TGTGCCAGTCGTCGACTAGCGGGGATCCCCGGGGAGCTGTTTTTT. Protein sequence: CASRRLAGIPGELFF.

This chain joins TRBV27 and TRBJ2-3; unclear D gene. V was clipped by 3 bases and J by 2 bases, with 6 bases between them. CDR1 and CDR2 (germline): MNHEY, SMNVEV (reference sequence). The CDR3 is made up of 13 amino acids. As DNA, the CDR3 is TGTGCCAGCAGTTTTATCTCCACAGATACGCAGTATTTT. This encodes CASSFISTDTQYF.

The chain uses TRBV30 and TRBJ2-3; possible D gene TRBD2, 5 bases. V shed 3 bases and J shed 2 bases, with 12 bases lying between them. CDR3 size: 14 residues. Germline values: CDR1 GTSNPN, CDR2 SVGIG (reference sequence). The CDR3 DNA reads as TGTGCCTGGAGCGAAGGACTGAACACAGATACGCAGTATTTT. Encoded protein: CAWSEGLNTDTQYF.

V gene TRBV4-2 combines with J gene TRBJ1-6, with a possible D match to TRBD1 (6 bases). Trimming took off 0 bases at V and 7 bases at J, with 10 bases between the two ends. The CDR3 spans 15 residues. Germline values: CDR1 LGHNA, CDR2 YNFKEQ. The CDR3 region is CASSQDRDKNSPLHF. In DNA, the CDR3 is TGTGCCAGCAGCCAAGACCGGGACAAAAATTCACCCCTCCACTTT.

The CDR3 spells CASSTQEGQGSYAFF. CDR3 in DNA: TGTGCCAGCAGCACTCAAGAGGGACAGGGTAGTTACGCTTTCTTT. J is TRBJ1-1 and V is TRBV4-2; TRBD1 matches 9 bases. There are 15 residues in the CDR3. Per germline, CDR1 LGHNA and CDR2 YNFKEQ. Losses at the gene ends were 5 bases for V and 11 bases for J; bases not matched to a gene: 15.

This clone showed up just once. The rearrangement uses TRBV18 and TRBJ1-1, with 8 bases matching TRBD1. The ends lost 5 bases at V and 2 bases at J; junction bases unmatched: 7. Germline lookup yields CDR1 KGHSH and CDR2 LQKENI. CDR3 length equals 15 residues. As DNA, the CDR3 is TGTGCCAGCTCAACCGACAGGGGCTTTAACACTGAAGCTTTCTTT. It encodes CASSTDRGFNTEAFF. Using reference TRBV18 and TRBJ1-1 for the parts outside the CDR3, the full variable domain is NAGVMQNPRHLVRRRGQEARLRCSPMKGHSHVYWYRQLPEEGLKFMVYLQKENIIDESGMPKERFSAEFPKEGPSILRIQQVVRGDSAAYFCASSTDRGFNTEAFFGQGTRLTVV.

The chain combines TRBV18 with TRBJ2-3; D possibly uses TRBD1 or TRBD2 (5 bases each). The V and J ends lost 2 bases and 6 bases respectively, with 9 bases between them. CDR1 and CDR2 from the germline V gene are KGHSH and LQKENI. This CDR3 has 13 amino acids. The CDR3 nucleotides read TGTGCCAGCTCACCAATCAGGGACGATACGCAGTATTTT. This sequence encodes CASSPIRDDTQYF.

The chain carries TRBV6-6 and TRBJ1-5, with D possibly matching TRBD1 (5 bases). Trimming shortened V by 5 bases and J by 14 bases, and 16 bases separated the two germline ends. Germline loops: CDR1 MNHNY, CDR2 SVGAGI (reference sequence). The CDR3 consists of 12 residues. The CDR3 protein is CASSTPPGTKHF. The CDR3 DNA sequence: TGTGCCAGCAGTACCCCCCCCGGGACGAAGCATTTT.

J is TRBJ2-5 and V is TRBV28; no reliable D call. The germline gives CDR1 MDHEN, CDR2 SYDVKM. V was shortened by 5 bases and J by 3 bases, with 10 bases between the two germline ends. This CDR3 has 13 residues. The DNA of the CDR3 is TGTGCCAGCAGTCCGTCTCATAAAGAGACCCAGTACTTC. It yields the protein CASSPSHKETQYF.

This chain uses TRBV6-1 with TRBJ2-1; TRBD1 might be the D (6 bases). Per germline, CDR1 MNHNS and CDR2 SASEGT. V was pared by 6 bases and J by 8 bases, with 20 bases between. CDR3 size: 15 residues. The CDR3 spells CASRTRDKGADEQFF. The CDR3 region has the DNA TGTGCCAGCAGGACCCGGGACAAAGGGGCCGATGAGCAGTTCTTC.